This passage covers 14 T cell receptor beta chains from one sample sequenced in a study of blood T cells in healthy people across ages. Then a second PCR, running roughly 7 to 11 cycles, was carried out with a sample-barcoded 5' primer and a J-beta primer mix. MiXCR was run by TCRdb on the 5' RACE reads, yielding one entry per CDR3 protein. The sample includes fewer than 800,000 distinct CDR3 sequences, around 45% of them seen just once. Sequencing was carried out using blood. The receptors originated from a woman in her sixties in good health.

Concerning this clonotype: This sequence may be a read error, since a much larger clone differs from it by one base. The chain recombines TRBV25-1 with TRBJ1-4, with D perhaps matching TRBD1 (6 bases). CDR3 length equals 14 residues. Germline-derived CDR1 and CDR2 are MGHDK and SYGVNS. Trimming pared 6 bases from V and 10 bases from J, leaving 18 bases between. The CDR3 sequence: CASRSRGSLGKLFF. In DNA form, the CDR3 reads TGTGCCAGCAGATCCAGGGGCAGTTTGGGAAAACTGTTTTTT.

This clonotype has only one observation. CDR3 protein: CAGVSLGTASYNEQFF. The CDR3 bases are TGTGCCGGCGTTTCCCTCGGGACAGCATCCTACAATGAGCAGTTCTTC. The chain carries TRBV12-3 or TRBV12-4 and TRBJ2-1, with 7 bases identical to TRBD1. The V and J ends lost 11 bases and 1 base, in that order; junction bases with no gene match: 14. The CDR3 length is 16 residues.

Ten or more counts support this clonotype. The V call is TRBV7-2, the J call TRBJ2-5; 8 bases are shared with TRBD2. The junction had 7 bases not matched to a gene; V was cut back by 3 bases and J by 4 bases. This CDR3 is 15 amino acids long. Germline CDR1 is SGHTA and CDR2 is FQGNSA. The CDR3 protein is CASSLGLVVGETQYF. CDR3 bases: TGTGCCAGCAGCTTGGGACTAGTGGTTGGAGAGACCCAGTACTTC. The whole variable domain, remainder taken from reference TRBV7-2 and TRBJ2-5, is GAGVSQSPSNKVTEKGKDVELRCDPISGHTALYWYRQSLGQGLEFLIYFQGNSAPDKSGLPSDRFSAERTGGSVSTLTIQRTQQEDSAVYLCASSLGLVVGETQYFGPGTRLLVL.

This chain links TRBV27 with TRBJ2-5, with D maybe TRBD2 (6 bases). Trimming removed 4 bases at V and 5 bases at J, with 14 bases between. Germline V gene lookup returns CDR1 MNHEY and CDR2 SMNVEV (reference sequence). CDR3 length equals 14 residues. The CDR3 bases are TGTGCCAGCAGTTCTTCTGCCCGGGGGGAGACCCAGTACTTC. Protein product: CASSSSARGETQYF.

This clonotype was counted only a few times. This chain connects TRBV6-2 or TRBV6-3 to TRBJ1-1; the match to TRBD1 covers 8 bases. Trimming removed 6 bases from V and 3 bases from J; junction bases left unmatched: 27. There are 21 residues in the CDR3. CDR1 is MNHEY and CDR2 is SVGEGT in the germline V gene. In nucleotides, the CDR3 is TGTGCCAGCAGATTTCGATCACCCTCTCCGGGACAGGTTTCGATGGACACTGAAGCTTTCTTT. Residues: CASRFRSPSPGQVSMDTEAFF.

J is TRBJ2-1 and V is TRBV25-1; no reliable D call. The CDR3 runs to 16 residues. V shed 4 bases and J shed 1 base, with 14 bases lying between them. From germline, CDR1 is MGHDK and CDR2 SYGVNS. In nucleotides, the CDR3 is TGTGCCAGCAGTGGACCGGAAAGCCAATCCTACAATGAGCAGTTCTTC. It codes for CASSGPESQSYNEQFF.

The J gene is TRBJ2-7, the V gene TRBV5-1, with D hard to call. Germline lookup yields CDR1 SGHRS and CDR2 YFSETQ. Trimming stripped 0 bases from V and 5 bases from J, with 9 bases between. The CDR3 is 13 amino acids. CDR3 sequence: CASSLVIGNEQYF. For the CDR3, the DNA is TGCGCCAGCAGCTTGGTTATAGGGAACGAGCAGTACTTC.

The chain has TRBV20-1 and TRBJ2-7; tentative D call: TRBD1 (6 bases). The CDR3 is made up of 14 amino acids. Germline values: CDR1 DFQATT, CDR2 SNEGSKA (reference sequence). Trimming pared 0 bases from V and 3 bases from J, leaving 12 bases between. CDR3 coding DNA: TGCAGTGCTAGAGATGCAGGGGACGGCTACGAGCAGTACTTC. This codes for CSARDAGDGYEQYF.

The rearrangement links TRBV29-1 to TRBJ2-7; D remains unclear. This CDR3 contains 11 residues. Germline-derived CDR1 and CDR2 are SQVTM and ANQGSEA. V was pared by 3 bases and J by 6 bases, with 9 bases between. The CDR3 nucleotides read TGCAGCGTTGAGAGTGTCGGCGAGCAGTACTTC. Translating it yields CSVESVGEQYF.

CDR3 nucleotides: TGCAGTGCTAGACTAGCGGGAGTCGGCGAGCAGTACTTC. It encodes CSARLAGVGEQYF. The V and J genes are TRBV20-1 and TRBJ2-7; the match to TRBD2 covers 10 bases. Germline loops: CDR1 DFQATT, CDR2 SNEGSKA (reference sequence). The CDR3 totals 13 residues. Trimming took 2 bases from V and 6 from J; bases not matched to a gene: 4.

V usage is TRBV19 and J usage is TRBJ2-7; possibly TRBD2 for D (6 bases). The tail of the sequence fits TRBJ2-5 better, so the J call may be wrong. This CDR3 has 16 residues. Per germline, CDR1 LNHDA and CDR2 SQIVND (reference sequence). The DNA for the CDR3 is TGTGCCAGTAGTTTGCTTAACGGGGGATTAGAGGAGACCCAGTACTTC. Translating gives CASSLLNGGLEETQYF.

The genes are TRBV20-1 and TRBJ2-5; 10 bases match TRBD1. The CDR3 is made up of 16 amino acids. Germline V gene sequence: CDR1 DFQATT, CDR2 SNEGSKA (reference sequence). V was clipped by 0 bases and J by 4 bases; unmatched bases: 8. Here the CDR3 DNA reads TGCAGTGCTAGAGATTTTGAGGACAGGGGGGGAGAGACCCAGTACTTC. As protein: CSARDFEDRGGETQYF.

The CDR3 DNA is TGTGCCAGCAGTGACAGGGCCGACGAGCAGTACTTC. It encodes CASSDRADEQYF. The chain links TRBV6-2 or TRBV6-3 to TRBJ2-7, with 7 nucleotides matching TRBD1. This CDR3 has 12 residues. In germline, CDR1 is MNHEY, CDR2 SVGEGT. V shed 5 bases, J shed 5 bases, and the junction held 3 bases outside the gene matches.

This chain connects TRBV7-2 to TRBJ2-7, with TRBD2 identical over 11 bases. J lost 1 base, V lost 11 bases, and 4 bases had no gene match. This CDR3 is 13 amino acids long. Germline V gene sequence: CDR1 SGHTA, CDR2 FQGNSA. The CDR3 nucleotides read TGTGCCGGTACTAGCGGGAGATCCTACGAGCAGTACTTC. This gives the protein CAGTSGRSYEQYF.